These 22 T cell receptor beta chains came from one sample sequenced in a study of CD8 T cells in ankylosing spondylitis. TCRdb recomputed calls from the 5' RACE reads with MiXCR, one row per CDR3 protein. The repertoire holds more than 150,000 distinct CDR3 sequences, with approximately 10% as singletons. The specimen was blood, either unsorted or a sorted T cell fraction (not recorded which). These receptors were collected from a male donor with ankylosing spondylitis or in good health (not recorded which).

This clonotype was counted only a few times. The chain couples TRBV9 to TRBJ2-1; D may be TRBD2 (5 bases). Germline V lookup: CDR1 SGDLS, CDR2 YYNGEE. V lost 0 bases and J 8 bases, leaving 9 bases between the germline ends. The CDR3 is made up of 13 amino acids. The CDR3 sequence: CASSVGGGYEQFF. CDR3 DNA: TGTGCCAGCAGCGTAGGCGGAGGATATGAGCAGTTCTTC.

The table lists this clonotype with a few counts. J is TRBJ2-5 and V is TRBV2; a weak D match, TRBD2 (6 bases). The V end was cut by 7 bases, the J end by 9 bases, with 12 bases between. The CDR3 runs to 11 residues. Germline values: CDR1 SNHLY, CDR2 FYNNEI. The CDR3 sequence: CASKGWRAQYF. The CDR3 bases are TGTGCCAGCAAAGGGTGGAGGGCCCAGTACTTC.

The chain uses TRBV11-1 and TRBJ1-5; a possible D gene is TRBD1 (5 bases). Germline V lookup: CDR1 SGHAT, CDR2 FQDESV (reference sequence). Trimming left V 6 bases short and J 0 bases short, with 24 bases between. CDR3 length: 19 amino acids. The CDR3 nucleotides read TGTGCCAGCAGGATACCTAGGGTGAAGACAGAAAATAGCAATCAGCCCCAGCATTTT. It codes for CASRIPRVKTENSNQPQHF.

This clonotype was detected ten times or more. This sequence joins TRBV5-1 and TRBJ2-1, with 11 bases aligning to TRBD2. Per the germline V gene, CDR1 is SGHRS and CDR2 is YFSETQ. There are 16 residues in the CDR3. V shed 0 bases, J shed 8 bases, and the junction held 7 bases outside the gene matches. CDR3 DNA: TGCGCCAGCAGCTTGGCCCTAACTAGCGGGAGTGATGAGCAGTTCTTC. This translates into CASSLALTSGSDEQFF. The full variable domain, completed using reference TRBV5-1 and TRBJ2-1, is KAGVTQTPRYLIKTRGQQVTLSCSPISGHRSVSWYQQTPGQGLQFLFEYFSETQRNKGNFPGRFSGRQFSNSRSEMNVSTLELGDSALYLCASSLALTSGSDEQFFGPGTRLTVL.

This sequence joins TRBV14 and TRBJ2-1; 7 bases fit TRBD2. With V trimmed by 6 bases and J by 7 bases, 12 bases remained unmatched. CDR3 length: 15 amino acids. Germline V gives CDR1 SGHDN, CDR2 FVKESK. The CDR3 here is CASSKEVLARNEQFF. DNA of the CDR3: TGTGCCAGCAGTAAAGAGGTACTAGCGAGAAATGAGCAGTTCTTC.

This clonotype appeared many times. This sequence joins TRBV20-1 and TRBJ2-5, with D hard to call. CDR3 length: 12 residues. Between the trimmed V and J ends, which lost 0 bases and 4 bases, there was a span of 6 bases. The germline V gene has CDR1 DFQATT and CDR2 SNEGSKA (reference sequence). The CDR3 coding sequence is TGCAGTGCTAGAGATCATTTAGAGACCCAGTACTTC. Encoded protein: CSARDHLETQYF.

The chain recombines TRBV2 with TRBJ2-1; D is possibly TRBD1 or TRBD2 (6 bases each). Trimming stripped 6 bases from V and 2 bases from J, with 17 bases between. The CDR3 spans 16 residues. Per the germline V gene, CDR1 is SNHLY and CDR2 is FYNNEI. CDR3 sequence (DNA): TGTGCCAGCAGGGACCAGACGGGGGACACCTACAATGAGCAGTTCTTC. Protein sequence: CASRDQTGDTYNEQFF.

Written as DNA, the CDR3 is TGCGCCAGCAGCCCGACGGACCCCACAGATACGCAGTATTTT. Its protein product is CASSPTDPTDTQYF. The gene calls are TRBV5-1 and TRBJ2-3; D gene uncertain. The V end lost 4 bases, the J end lost 2 bases, and 11 bases lay between the germline ends. The CDR3 has 14 residues. Germline V gene sequence: CDR1 SGHRS, CDR2 YFSETQ.

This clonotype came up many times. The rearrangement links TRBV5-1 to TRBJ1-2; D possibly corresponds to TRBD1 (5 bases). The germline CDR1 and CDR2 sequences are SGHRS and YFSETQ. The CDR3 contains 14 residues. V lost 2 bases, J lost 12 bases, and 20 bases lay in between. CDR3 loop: CASSFSRQGGLHTF. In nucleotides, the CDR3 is TGCGCCAGCAGCTTCTCCCGTCAGGGCGGTCTTCACACCTTC.

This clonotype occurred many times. CDR3 amino acids: CSARAGPGQGTRAKNIQYF. The CDR3 DNA follows: TGCAGTGCTAGAGCCGGACCGGGACAGGGCACCCGAGCCAAAAACATTCAGTACTTC. V and J are TRBV20-1 and TRBJ2-4, with 9 positions matching TRBD1. The trim removed 1 base at V and 0 bases at J, leaving 13 bases unmatched. The germline gives CDR1 DFQATT, CDR2 SNEGSKA (reference sequence). The CDR3 length is 19 residues.

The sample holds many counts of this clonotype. The CDR3 region is CASSLEGGVAEAFF. The CDR3 DNA follows: TGCGCCAGCAGCTTGGAGGGGGGGGTGGCTGAAGCTTTCTTT. V and J are TRBV5-1 and TRBJ1-1, with D maybe TRBD1 (6 bases). This CDR3 region has 14 residues. V shed 0 bases and J shed 6 bases, with 12 bases lying between them. The germline CDR1 and CDR2 sequences are SGHRS and YFSETQ.

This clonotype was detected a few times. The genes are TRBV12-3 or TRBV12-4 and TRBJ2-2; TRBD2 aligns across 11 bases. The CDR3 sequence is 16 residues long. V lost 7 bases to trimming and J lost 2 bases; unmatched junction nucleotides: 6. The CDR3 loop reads CASKALAGDNTGELFF. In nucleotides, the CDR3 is TGTGCCAGCAAAGCACTAGCGGGAGATAACACCGGGGAGCTGTTTTTT.

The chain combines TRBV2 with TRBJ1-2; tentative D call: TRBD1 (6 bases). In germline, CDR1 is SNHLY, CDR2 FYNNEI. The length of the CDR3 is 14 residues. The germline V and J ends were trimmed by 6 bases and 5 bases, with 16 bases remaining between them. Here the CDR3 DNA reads TGTGCCAGCAGGGACAGCCAACGAGATTATGGCTACACCTTC. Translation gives CASRDSQRDYGYTF.

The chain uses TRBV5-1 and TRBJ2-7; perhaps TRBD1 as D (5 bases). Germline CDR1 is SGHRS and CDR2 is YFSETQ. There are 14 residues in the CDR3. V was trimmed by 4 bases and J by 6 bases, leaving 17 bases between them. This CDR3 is CASSLGYGAVEQYF. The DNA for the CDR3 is TGCGCCAGCAGCCTGGGTTATGGGGCAGTCGAGCAGTACTTC.

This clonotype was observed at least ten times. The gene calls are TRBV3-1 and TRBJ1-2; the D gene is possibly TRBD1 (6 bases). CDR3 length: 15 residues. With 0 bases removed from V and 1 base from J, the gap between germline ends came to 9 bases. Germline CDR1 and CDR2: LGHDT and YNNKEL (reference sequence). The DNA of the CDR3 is TGTGCCAGCAGCCAAGACGGGGGCCGTAACTATGGCTACACCTTC. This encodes CASSQDGGRNYGYTF.

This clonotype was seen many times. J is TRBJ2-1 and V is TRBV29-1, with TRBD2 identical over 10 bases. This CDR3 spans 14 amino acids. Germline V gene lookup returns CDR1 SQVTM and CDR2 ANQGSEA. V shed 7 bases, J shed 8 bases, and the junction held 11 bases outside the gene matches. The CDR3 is CSAEVAGGRDEQFF. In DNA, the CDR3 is TGCAGCGCGGAGGTAGCGGGAGGCCGGGATGAGCAGTTCTTC.

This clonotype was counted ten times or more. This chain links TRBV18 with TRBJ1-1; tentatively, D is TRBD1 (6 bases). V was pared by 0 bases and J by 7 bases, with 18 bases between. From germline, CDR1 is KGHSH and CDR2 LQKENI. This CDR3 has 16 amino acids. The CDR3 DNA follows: TGTGCCAGCTCACCACCTGGGGGCGCGGGGAAGATTGAAGCTTTCTTT. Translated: CASSPPGGAGKIEAFF.

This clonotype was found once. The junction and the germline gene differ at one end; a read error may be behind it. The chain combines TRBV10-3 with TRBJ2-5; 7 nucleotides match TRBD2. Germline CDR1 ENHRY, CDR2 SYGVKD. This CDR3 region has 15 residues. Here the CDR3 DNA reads TGTGCCATCAGTGGGGGGGGTGGGAATCAAGAGAGCCAGTACTTC. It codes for CAISGGGGNQESQYF.

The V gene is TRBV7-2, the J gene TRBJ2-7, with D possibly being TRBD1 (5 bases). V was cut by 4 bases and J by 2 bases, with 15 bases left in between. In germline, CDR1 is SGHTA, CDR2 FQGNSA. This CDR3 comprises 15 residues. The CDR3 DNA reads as TGTGCCAGCAGCTCAGCTGCAGACAGTCCCTACGAGCAGTACTTC. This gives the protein CASSSAADSPYEQYF.

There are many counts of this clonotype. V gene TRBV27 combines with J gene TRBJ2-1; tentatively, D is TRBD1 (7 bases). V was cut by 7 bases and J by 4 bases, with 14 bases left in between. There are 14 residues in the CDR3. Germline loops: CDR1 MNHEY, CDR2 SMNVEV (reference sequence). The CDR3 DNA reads TGTGCCAGCACCCGGCGGGACAGTTACAATGAGCAGTTCTTC. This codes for CASTRRDSYNEQFF.

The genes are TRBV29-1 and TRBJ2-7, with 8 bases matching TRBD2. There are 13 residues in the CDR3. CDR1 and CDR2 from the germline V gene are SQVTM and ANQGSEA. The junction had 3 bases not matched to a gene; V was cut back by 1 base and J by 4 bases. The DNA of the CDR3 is TGCAGCGTTGAAGTAGCGGGGACATACGAGCAGTACTTC. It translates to CSVEVAGTYEQYF.

CDR3 nucleotides: TGCAGTGCTAGTAAGGGGACTAGCGGGGTTCTGGCAGAGACCCAGTACTTC. It codes for CSASKGTSGVLAETQYF. The chain has TRBV20-1 and TRBJ2-5, with 13 bases matching TRBD2. Germline CDR1 reads DFQATT; CDR2 reads SNEGSKA (reference sequence). The CDR3 has 17 amino acids. V lost 3 bases, J lost 4 bases, and 11 bases stayed unmatched.